The source of this TCR beta chain is a study of vaccination effects on CD4 cells after COVID-19 (dated by TCRdb to 2021 to 2024). At the level of the whole study: To identify antigen-specific CD4+ T cell clonotypes by their expansion, the ViraFEST assay first stimulated PBMC with viral peptide pools and then applied TCR sequencing. In both COVID-19 convalescent patients and infection-naive vaccine recipients, the study compared SARS-CoV-2 spike-specific CD4+ TCR repertoires from before mRNA vaccination with those from after it. The Oncomine TCR Beta short-read assay on an Illumina iSeq 100 was used to sequence cultures from other donors in the study. Two doses of either the BNT162b2 or the mRNA-1273 mRNA SARS-CoV-2 vaccine were administered to participants. A total of 10 COVID-19 convalescent patients and a handful of SARS-CoV-2-naive healthy vaccine recipients were included in the full study. About 1.8 million PBMC per well were cultured with about 9 ug/ml peptides in IMDM containing approximately 4.6% human AB serum, approximately 10 IU/ml IL-2 and gentamicin.

Libraries were made using the immunoSEQ multiplex PCR assay. DNA from the cultured, isolated CD4+ T cells was subjected to TCR beta CDR3 sequencing. In the original analysis: Non-productive TCR sequences were removed and reads were trimmed to the CDR3 region, keeping CDR3s of at least 7 amino acids. The MANAFEST web app was used to identify antigen-specific clonotypes by comparing expansion in peptide wells with expansion in reference cultures. To be called positive, a clone needed expansion at FDR<0.05 compared with the reference and with all other wells, an odds ratio greater than 5, and a frequency greater than 0.1% in two replicate wells. A clonotype was defined as cross-reactive if the clonotype was significantly expanded both in SARS-CoV-2 spike wells and in at least one common cold coronavirus spike condition. Using the stringdist R package, CDR3 similarity was measured by Levenshtein distance, and unrooted trees were constructed with ape in R 3.6.1. The clones in this table, taken by TCRdb from immuneACCESS, are in-frame only. Not every clone is retained; where verified, under half of the shortfall comes from an unresolved V gene, and the cause of the rest is unknown. V and J calls and clone size are as listed in that table; D and trimming were resolved from the DNA. Within this sample are fewer than 40,000 clones, with about 73% of them counted one time only. The ten largest clonotypes hold around 3.8% of the sample.

The CDR3 starts with the cysteine, ends with the phenylalanine, and has 13 residues. The DNA shown is the 39-base CDR3, in frame from base 1. In the germline V gene, CDR1 corresponds to MDHEN and CDR2 to SYDVKM. Between the V and J ends, shortened by 2 bases and 2 bases respectively, the junction contains 6 bases. Comments on this clone: Its recognized antigen is unknown. Base-call qualities are not available, and no considerably larger clone is one nucleotide away.

After 10 days of culture, CD4+ T cells were isolated with the EasySep CD4+ T cell isolation kit. Negative nucleocapsid antibody results before and after vaccination confirmed that the healthy vaccine recipients had no prior SARS-CoV-2 infection. On days 3 and 7, half of the culture medium was replaced with fresh IL-2-containing medium. Unless noted otherwise, every peptide stimulation condition was grown in triplicate wells. PBMC were separated from whole blood using Ficoll-Paque Plus gradient centrifugation and were then either cryopreserved at -140C or used fresh. Genomic DNA was extracted from cultured CD4+ T cells with the QIAamp micro DNA kit. The research as a whole found: The study was limited by a small number of convalescent patients, and early post-infection timepoints were lacking. Among healthy vaccine recipients, nearly all vaccine-induced clones were SARS-CoV-2 mono-reactive, and just 1 of 255 was cross-reactive with common cold coronaviruses. Both infection-induced and vaccine-induced clones contracted markedly at late post-vaccination timepoints, which is consistent with waning T cell responses.

This TCR derives from a human donor who received a COVID-19 vaccine. The chain links TRBV28 with TRBJ1-2; no D gene is confidently identified. The source material was CD4+ T cells from PBMCs cultured without peptide, sampled before COVID-19 vaccination. The sequenced DNA is TGTGCCAGCAGTTTACGAAGAAACTATGGCTACACCTTC. The encoded protein is CASSLRRNYGYTF.